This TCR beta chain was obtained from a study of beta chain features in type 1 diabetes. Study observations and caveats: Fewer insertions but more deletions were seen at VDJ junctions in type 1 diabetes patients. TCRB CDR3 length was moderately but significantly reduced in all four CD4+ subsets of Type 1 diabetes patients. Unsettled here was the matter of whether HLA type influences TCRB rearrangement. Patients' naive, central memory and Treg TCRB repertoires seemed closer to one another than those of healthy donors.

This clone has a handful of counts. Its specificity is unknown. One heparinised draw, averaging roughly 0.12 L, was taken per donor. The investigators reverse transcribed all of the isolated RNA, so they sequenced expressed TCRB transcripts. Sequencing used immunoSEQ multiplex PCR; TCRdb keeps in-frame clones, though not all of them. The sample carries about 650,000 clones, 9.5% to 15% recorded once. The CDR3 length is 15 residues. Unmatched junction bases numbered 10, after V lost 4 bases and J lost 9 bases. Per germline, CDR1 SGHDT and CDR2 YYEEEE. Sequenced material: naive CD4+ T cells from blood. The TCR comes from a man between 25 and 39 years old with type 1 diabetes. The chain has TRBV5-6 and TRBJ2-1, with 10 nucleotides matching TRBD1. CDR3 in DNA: TGTGCCAGCAGCGGGGGTAGGGGACAGGGGCCTGAGCAGTTCTTC. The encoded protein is CASSGGRGQGPEQFF.